The 19 T cell receptor beta chains given below trace back to one sample, sequenced in a study of cytomegalovirus exposure and HLA in healthy donors. In the PCR, 60 Vbeta and 13 Jbeta primers were used. Sequencing used immunoSEQ multiplex PCR; TCRdb keeps in-frame clones, though not all of them. The profile shows approximately 120,000 clones, roughly a tenth of them singletons. The sample comprised PBMCs. Receptors were obtained from a woman aged 18 to 35 in good health and CMV-seropositive.

The rearrangement links TRBV19 to TRBJ2-3; TRBD1 is a possible D gene (6 bases). CDR3 length: 15 residues. V lost 9 bases and J 0 bases, leaving 16 bases between the germline ends. CDR1 LNHDA and CDR2 SQIVND come from the germline V gene (reference sequence). CDR3 sequence: CASRTSGVSTDTQYF. In DNA, the CDR3 is TGTGCCAGCCGCACCTCAGGGGTGAGCACAGATACGCAGTATTTT.

This clone was seen a handful of times. The rearrangement links TRBV18 to TRBJ2-7, with 11 bases matching TRBD2. Looked up from germline, CDR1 is KGHSH and CDR2 is LQKENI. This CDR3 spans 14 amino acids. Germline trimming cut 5 bases from V and 4 bases from J; bases unmatched to any gene: 4. CDR3 DNA sequence: TGTGCCAGCTCAACACTAGCGGGAGCTTACGAGCAGTACTTC. It codes for CASSTLAGAYEQYF. The entire variable domain, with the rest obtained from reference TRBV18 and TRBJ2-7, is as follows: NAGVMQNPRHLVRRRGQEARLRCSPMKGHSHVYWYRQLPEEGLKFMVYLQKENIIDESGMPKERFSAEFPKEGPSILRIQQVVRGDSAAYFCASSTLAGAYEQYFGPGTRLTVT.

The chain combines TRBV5-1 with TRBJ1-2; D is unclear. The CDR3 has 15 amino acids. Per the germline V gene, CDR1 is SGHRS and CDR2 is YFSETQ. Trimming removed 0 bases from V and 6 bases from J, with 15 bases in between. As DNA, the CDR3 is TGCGCCAGCAGCTTGGTAACCCCTCGGAGGGATGGCTACACCTTC. It codes for CASSLVTPRRDGYTF.

This sequence joins TRBV19 and TRBJ1-4; no clear D gene. This CDR3 is 15 amino acids long. Germline CDR1 LNHDA, CDR2 SQIVND (reference sequence). Between the trimmed V and J ends, which lost 3 bases and 0 bases, there was a span of 8 bases. CDR3 residues: CASSIDISTNEKLFF. CDR3 DNA: TGTGCCAGTAGTATTGACATTTCAACTAATGAAAAACTGTTTTTT.

The chain carries TRBV5-4 and TRBJ2-5; 9 bases line up with TRBD1. Germline CDR1 SGHNT, CDR2 YYREEE (reference sequence). The CDR3 consists of 12 residues. The CDR3 region is CVAQGAGETQYF. The CDR3 DNA reads as TGTGTTGCACAGGGGGCGGGGGAGACCCAGTACTTC.

The chain carries TRBV4-2 and TRBJ1-2; D possibly corresponds to TRBD1 (6 bases). The CDR3 sequence is 14 residues long. V was clipped by 4 bases and J by 9 bases, with 18 bases between them. Germline CDR1 LGHNA, CDR2 YNFKEQ. The CDR3 sequence: CASSPSDSNMCYTF. The CDR3 coding sequence is TGTGCCAGCAGCCCCTCGGACAGCAACATGTGCTACACCTTC.

Only a few counts were recorded for this clone. The J gene is TRBJ2-7, the V gene TRBV7-2; D may be TRBD2 (6 bases). V was cut by 2 bases and J by 2 bases, with 13 bases left in between. The V gene's germline CDR1 is SGHTA and CDR2 FQGNSA. This CDR3 region has 15 residues. The CDR3 spells CASSLTGGTTYEQYF. The DNA for the CDR3 is TGTGCCAGCAGCTTAACTGGAGGGACCACCTACGAGCAGTACTTC.

This clone appeared a few times. The rearrangement joins TRBV28 to TRBJ2-1; no clear D gene. The V end was cut by 5 bases, the J end by 5 bases, with 4 bases between. CDR1 and CDR2 (germline): MDHEN, SYDVKM. This CDR3 is 11 amino acids long. CDR3 DNA: TGTGCCAGCAGTGAGAACAATGAGCAGTTCTTC. Amino acid sequence: CASSENNEQFF. Full variable domain (remainder filled in from reference TRBV28 and TRBJ2-1): DVKVTQSSRYLVKRTGEKVFLECVQDMDHENMFWYRQDPGLGLRLIYFSYDVKMKEKGDIPEGYSVSREKKERFSLILESASTNQTSMYLCASSENNEQFFGPGTRLTVL.

This clone was observed a handful of times. The chain uses TRBV6-6 and TRBJ2-7; 11 bases line up with TRBD1. The CDR3 totals 13 residues. Germline V gene sequence: CDR1 MNHNY, CDR2 SVGAGI (reference sequence). V gave up 8 bases and J gave up 6 bases; unmatched junction bases: 6. CDR3 bases: TGTGCCAGCGGGGACAGGGGGATCTTCGAGCAGTACTTC. Translating gives CASGDRGIFEQYF.

The chain employs TRBV4-3 and TRBJ2-7, with 7 nucleotides matching TRBD2. Trimming took 6 bases from V and 3 from J; bases not matched to a gene: 11. The CDR3 runs to 15 residues. Germline CDR1 LGHNA, CDR2 YSLEER. CDR3 sequence (DNA): TGCGCCAGCAGTTTAAATCCCAGCGGGAACTACGAGCAGTACTTC. As protein: CASSLNPSGNYEQYF.

This clone was observed a few times. V usage is TRBV12-2 and J usage is TRBJ2-1; TRBD2 reflects the table's D call only, with no check against the DNA. TRBV12-2 is deemed a pseudogene. The CDR3 has 18 residues. The CDR3, as DNA: TGTGCAAGTCGCTTACCGGGACTAGCGGGGGGGACCTACAATGAGCAGTTCTTC. Its translation: CASRLPGLAGGTYNEQFF.

This clone was counted only a few times. The chain couples TRBV29-1 to TRBJ2-5; D possibly corresponds to TRBD1 (7 bases). V lost 6 bases, J lost 5 bases, and 13 bases lay in between. This CDR3 spans 12 amino acids. Germline-derived CDR1 and CDR2 are SQVTM and ANQGSEA. The CDR3 DNA sequence: TGCAGCGTAGAGACAGGGAGGGAGACCCAGTACTTC. Protein sequence: CSVETGRETQYF.

This rearrangement joins TRBV2 to TRBJ1-1; 9 bases match TRBD1. CDR1 and CDR2 from the germline V gene are SNHLY and FYNNEI. V was clipped by 4 bases and J by 2 bases; unmatched bases: 5. This CDR3 region has 15 residues. CDR3 nucleotides: TGTGCCAGCAGTGTGATGGGACAGGGAAACACTGAAGCTTTCTTT. It translates to CASSVMGQGNTEAFF.

The rearrangement joins TRBV14 to TRBJ1-1; D uncertain. V was shortened by 5 bases and J by 6 bases, with 7 bases between the two germline ends. The CDR3 is 11 residues long. The germline V gene has CDR1 SGHDN and CDR2 FVKESK. The CDR3 coding sequence is TGTGCCAGCAGCGCAACTCCTGAAGCTTTCTTT. It codes for CASSATPEAFF.

V usage is TRBV4-1 and J usage is TRBJ1-4; D ambiguous. V was clipped by 1 base and J by 4 bases, with 7 bases between them. The CDR3 runs 14 residues. Germline lookup yields CDR1 MGHRA and CDR2 YSYEKL. CDR3 amino acids: CASSQAVLNEKLFF. DNA for the CDR3: TGCGCCAGCAGCCAAGCCGTCCTTAATGAAAAACTGTTTTTT.

The chain joins TRBV12-2 to TRBJ1-3. TRBV12-2 is described as a pseudogene. The CDR3 runs 20 residues. The CDR3 DNA sequence: TGTGCAAGTCGCTTAAAGTGTTCGTGCGGTGAACCGGTAACTGGAAACACCATATATTTT. Residues: CASRLKCSCGEPVTGNTIYF.

This clone was observed a handful of times. The V gene is TRBV11-2, the J gene TRBJ1-5; a weak D match, TRBD1 (5 bases). The CDR3 extends over 15 amino acids. The germline V gene encodes CDR1 SGHAT and CDR2 FQNNGV. V dropped 0 bases and J dropped 7 bases, with 13 bases sitting between them. The CDR3 loop reads CASSLDGQGGQPQHF. The CDR3 region has the DNA TGTGCCAGCAGCTTAGATGGGCAGGGAGGGCAGCCCCAGCATTTT.

This clone was found a few times. The chain has TRBV28 and TRBJ1-5; 7 bases are a match to TRBD1. Germline V gene sequence: CDR1 MDHEN, CDR2 SYDVKM. Unmatched junction bases numbered 8, after V lost 7 bases and J lost 2 bases. There are 15 residues in the CDR3. DNA of the CDR3: TGTGCCAGCAAGGACACAGGGGTGGGCAATCAGCCCCAGCATTTT. Protein sequence: CASKDTGVGNQPQHF.

The chain joins TRBV11-2 to TRBJ1-2; TRBD1 matches at 7 bases. The junction had 5 bases not matched to a gene; V was cut back by 5 bases and J by 5 bases. There are 13 residues in the CDR3. Germline lookup yields CDR1 SGHAT and CDR2 FQNNGV. The CDR3 region is CASSQGVTYGYTF. Here the CDR3 DNA reads TGTGCCAGCAGCCAGGGGGTGACATATGGCTACACCTTC.